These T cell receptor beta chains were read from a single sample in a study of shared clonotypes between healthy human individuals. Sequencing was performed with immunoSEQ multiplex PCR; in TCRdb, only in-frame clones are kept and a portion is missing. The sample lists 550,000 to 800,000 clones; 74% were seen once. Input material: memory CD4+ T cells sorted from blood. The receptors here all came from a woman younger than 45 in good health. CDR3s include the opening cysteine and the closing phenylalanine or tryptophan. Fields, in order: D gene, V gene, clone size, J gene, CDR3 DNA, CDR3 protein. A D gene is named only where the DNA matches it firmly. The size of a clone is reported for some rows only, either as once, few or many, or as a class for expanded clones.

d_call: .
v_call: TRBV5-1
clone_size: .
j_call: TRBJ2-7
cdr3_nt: TGCGCCAGCAGCTTGGTCATGGAGGGGGGCGAGCAGTACTTC
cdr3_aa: CASSLVMEGGEQYF

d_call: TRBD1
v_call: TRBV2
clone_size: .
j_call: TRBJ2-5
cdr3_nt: TGTGCCAGCATCCAAGGTGGCGCAGGGGGTTGGGAGACCCAGTACTTC
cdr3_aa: CASIQGGAGGWETQYF

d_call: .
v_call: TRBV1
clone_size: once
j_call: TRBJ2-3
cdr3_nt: TGCACCAGCAGCCAAGATCAGAATGGGCTAGCGGAAAGCACAGATACGCAGTATTTT
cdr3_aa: CTSSQDQNGLAESTDTQYF

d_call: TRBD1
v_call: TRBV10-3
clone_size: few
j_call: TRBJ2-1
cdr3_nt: TGTGCCATCAGTGAGCCCCCCGCCGGGACAGGGGGGAATGAGCAGTTCTTC
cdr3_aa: CAISEPPAGTGGNEQFF

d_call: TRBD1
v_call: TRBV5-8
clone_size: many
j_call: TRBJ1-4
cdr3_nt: TGTGCCAGCAGCTTGGTGGGACAGGGAACTGAAAAACTGTTTTTT
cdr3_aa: CASSLVGQGTEKLFF

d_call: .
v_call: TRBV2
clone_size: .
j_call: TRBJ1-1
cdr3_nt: TGTGCCAGCAGGGCAAGGGGGGGCAGCACTGAAGCTTTCTTT
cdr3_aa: CASRARGGSTEAFF

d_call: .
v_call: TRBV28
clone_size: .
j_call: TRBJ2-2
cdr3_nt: TGTGCCAGCAGGGGTACCCGGAACACCAACACCGGGGAGCTGTTTTTT
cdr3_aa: CASRGTRNTNTGELFF

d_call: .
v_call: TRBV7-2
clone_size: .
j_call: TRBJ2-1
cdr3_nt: TGTGCCAGCAGCGAAGGATGGCATGAGCAGTTCTTC
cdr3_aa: CASSEGWHEQFF

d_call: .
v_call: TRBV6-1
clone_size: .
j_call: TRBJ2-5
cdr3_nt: TGTGCCAGCACCAGGACACCTTGGGAGACCCAGTACTTC
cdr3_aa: CASTRTPWETQYF

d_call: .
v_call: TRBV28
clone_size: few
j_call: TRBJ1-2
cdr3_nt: TGTGCCAGCAGTCAAGGGCTAGAGGGCTACACCTTC
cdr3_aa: CASSQGLEGYTF

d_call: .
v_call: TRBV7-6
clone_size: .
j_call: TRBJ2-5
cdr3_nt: TGTGCCAGCAGCTTAGAAGGGTCAGGCTACTTAGAGACCCAGTACTTC
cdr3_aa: CASSLEGSGYLETQYF

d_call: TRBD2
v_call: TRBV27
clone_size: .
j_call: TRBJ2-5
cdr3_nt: TGTGCCAGCAGTACCCTCTCCAGGACTAGCGGGCAAGAGACCCAGTACTTC
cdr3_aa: CASSTLSRTSGQETQYF

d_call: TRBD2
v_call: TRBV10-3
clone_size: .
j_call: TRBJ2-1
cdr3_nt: TGTGCCATCAGTGAGTCGGTAGTAGCGGGGGTTGAGCAGTTCTTC
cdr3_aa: CAISESVVAGVEQFF

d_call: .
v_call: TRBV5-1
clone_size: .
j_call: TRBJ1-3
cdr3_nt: TGCGCCAGCAGCCAAGGGACGGGTGGGAACACCATATATTTT
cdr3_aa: CASSQGTGGNTIYF

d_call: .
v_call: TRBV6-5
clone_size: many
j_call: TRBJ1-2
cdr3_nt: TGTGCCAGCAGTCGAGGGCTGTTGGGGGGGTATGGCTACACCTTC
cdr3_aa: CASSRGLLGGYGYTF

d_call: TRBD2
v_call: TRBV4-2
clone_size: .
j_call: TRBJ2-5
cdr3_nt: TGTGCCAGCAGCCAAGAGTGGCTAGCGGGAGTCGGGGAGACCCAGTACTTC
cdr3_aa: CASSQEWLAGVGETQYF

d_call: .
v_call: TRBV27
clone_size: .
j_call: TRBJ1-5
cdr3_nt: TGTGCCAGCAGTTTAATGTCGTCCGACAGGAAAAATCAGCCCCAGCATTTT
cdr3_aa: CASSLMSSDRKNQPQHF

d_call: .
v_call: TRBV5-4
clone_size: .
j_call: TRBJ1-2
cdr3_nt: TGTGCCAGCAGCTTGGCCCTAACGGCATATGGCTACACCTTC
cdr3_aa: CASSLALTAYGYTF

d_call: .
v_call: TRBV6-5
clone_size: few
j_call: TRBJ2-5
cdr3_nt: TGTGCCAGTCAACGCAGGGAACAAGAGACCCAGTACTTC
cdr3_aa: CASQRREQETQYF

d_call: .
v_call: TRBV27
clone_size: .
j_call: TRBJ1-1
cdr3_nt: TGTGCCAGCAGTTTATTTCGGACCACTGAAGCTTTCTTT
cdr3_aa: CASSLFRTTEAFF

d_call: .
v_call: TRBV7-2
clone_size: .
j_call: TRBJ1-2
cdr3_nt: TGTGCCAGCAGCTTAACAGACCTCAACTATGGCTACACCTTC
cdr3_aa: CASSLTDLNYGYTF

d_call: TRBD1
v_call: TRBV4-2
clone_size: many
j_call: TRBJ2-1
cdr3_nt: TGTGCCAGCAGCCAAGCGGTGGGGACAGGGGCCTACAATGAGCAGTTCTTC
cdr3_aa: CASSQAVGTGAYNEQFF